Presented here are 21 T cell receptor beta chains from one specimen sequenced in a study of PD-L1 blockade in urothelial cancer. Sequencing was performed with immunoSEQ multiplex PCR; in TCRdb, only in-frame clones are kept and a portion is missing. This sample has more than 35,000 clones, with just over 35% found just once. The source material was tumor tissue, sampled before atezolizumab (anti-PD-L1) treatment. Receptors originate from a man aged 55-75 years with urothelial cancer.

This clone appeared a single time. The chain uses TRBV29-1 and TRBJ2-1; a weak D match, TRBD2 (5 bases). The CDR3 runs to 19 residues. Trimming shortened V by 7 bases and J by 5 bases, and 33 bases separated the two germline ends. Germline assignment: CDR1 SQVTM and CDR2 ANQGSEA. The CDR3 sequence is CSGSRRAVGGSSQNNEQFF. The CDR3 coding sequence is TGCAGCGGGAGCCGTCGGGCCGTCGGAGGATCAAGCCAAAACAATGAGCAGTTCTTC.

In this sample, this clone turned up many times. This chain uses TRBV6-8 with TRBJ1-1; 7 nucleotides agree with TRBD1. The germline CDR1 and CDR2 sequences are MNHGY and SAAAGT. The V gene end was trimmed by 7 bases and the J gene end by 0 bases; junction bases not matched to a gene: 5. The CDR3 is 14 residues long. CDR3 amino acids: CASTDRVLNTEAFF. In nucleotides, the CDR3 is TGTGCCAGCACTGACAGGGTACTGAACACTGAAGCTTTCTTT.

V gene TRBV7-5 combines with J gene TRBJ2-2; TRBD2, the table's D call, was not compared with the DNA. TRBV7-5 is given as a pseudogene. This CDR3 has 16 amino acids. CDR3 sequence reads: CASSGRAGSNTGELFF. Here the CDR3 DNA reads TGTGCCAGCAGCGGGCGAGCGGGGTCGAACACCGGGGAGCTGTTTTTT.

The chain has TRBV18 and TRBJ2-3; the D is unclear. V shed 5 bases and J shed 2 bases, with 5 bases lying between them. This CDR3 is 12 amino acids long. The germline V gene has CDR1 KGHSH and CDR2 LQKENI. The CDR3 loop is CASSTYTDTQYF. Here the CDR3 DNA reads TGTGCCAGCTCAACTTACACAGATACGCAGTATTTT.

V and J are TRBV29-1 and TRBJ2-5, with 8 bases that match TRBD1. The germline V gene encodes CDR1 SQVTM and CDR2 ANQGSEA. The trim removed 0 bases at V and 6 bases at J, leaving 3 bases unmatched. The CDR3 is made up of 13 amino acids. In nucleotides, the CDR3 is TGCAGCGTTGAAGACGACAGGGGCAAGACCCAGTACTTC. Translating gives CSVEDDRGKTQYF.

This chain links TRBV6-8 with TRBJ1-6, with D unresolved. Germline V gene data show CDR1 as MNHGY and CDR2 as SAAAGT. Trimming shortened V by 1 base and J by 0 bases, and 19 bases separated the two germline ends. The CDR3 totals 20 residues. As DNA, the CDR3 is TGTGCCAGCAGTTACTGGACCGGGCCCTTACCTAGCTCCTATAATTCACCCCTCCACTTT. It encodes CASSYWTGPLPSSYNSPLHF.

This chain connects TRBV11-3 to TRBJ1-5, with D hard to call. With 5 bases removed from V and 2 bases from J, the gap between germline ends came to 10 bases. The CDR3 spans 14 residues. Germline V CDR1 and CDR2: SGHNT, YENEEA. CDR3 amino acids: CASSRSGGNQPQHF. Written as DNA, the CDR3 is TGTGCCAGCAGCCGGTCCGGCGGCAATCAGCCCCAGCATTTT.

In its sample, this clone was seen a few times. This chain connects TRBV11-3 to TRBJ2-1; 8 bases are shared with TRBD2. This CDR3 has 14 amino acids. Trimming cost V 5 bases and J 5 bases; bases outside gene matches: 5. Per the germline V gene, CDR1 is SGHNT and CDR2 is YENEEA. The CDR3 reads CASSPGTSNNEQFF. DNA of the CDR3: TGTGCCAGCAGCCCTGGGACTAGTAACAATGAGCAGTTCTTC.

Only a few counts were recorded for this clone. The chain recombines TRBV7-6 with TRBJ1-2, with TRBD1 as a possible D gene (5 bases). This CDR3 region has 16 residues. The germline V and J ends were trimmed by 6 bases and 2 bases, with 19 bases remaining between them. CDR1 and CDR2 (germline): SGHVS, FNYEAQ. The CDR3 here is CASSTNRAGTNYGYTF. CDR3 sequence (DNA): TGTGCCAGCAGTACGAATCGGGCAGGGACCAACTATGGCTACACCTTC.

The CDR3 sequence: CASSQDRASPSLEQYF. In nucleotides, the CDR3 is TGCGCCAGCAGCCAAGATCGCGCTAGCCCAAGTCTCGAGCAGTACTTC. The chain uses TRBV5-1 and TRBJ2-7; D may be TRBD2 (5 bases). The CDR3 is made up of 16 amino acids. The germline CDR1 and CDR2 sequences are SGHRS and YFSETQ. The germline V and J ends were trimmed by 4 bases and 6 bases, with 23 bases remaining between them.

This clone was counted between two and nine times. CDR3 sequence (DNA): TGCGCCAGCAGCCTACTGCCCAGCGAGGGGGGCCATGGCTACACCTTC. Amino acid sequence: CASSLLPSEGGHGYTF. The V gene is TRBV5-1, the J gene TRBJ1-2; a weak D match, TRBD1 (6 bases). Trimming shortened V by 4 bases and J by 6 bases, and 22 bases separated the two germline ends. This CDR3 has 16 residues. Germline V CDR1 and CDR2: SGHRS, YFSETQ.

The chain carries TRBV14 and TRBJ2-7, with D possibly called TRBD1 or TRBD2 (5 bases each). The V gene lost 4 bases and the J gene lost 7 bases, with 20 bases spanning the gap. Germline CDR1 SGHDN, CDR2 FVKESK. The CDR3 contains 15 residues. The CDR3 DNA is TGTGCCAGCAGCCGGCTCCGGGGCGGGCTCAGTGAGCAGTACTTC. Its protein product is CASSRLRGGLSEQYF.

This clone was detected only once. The CDR3 loop reads CASSPRSYNEQFF. CDR3 DNA sequence: TGTGCCAGCTCACCACGTTCTTACAATGAGCAGTTCTTC. This chain joins TRBV18 and TRBJ2-1; unclear D gene. CDR1 KGHSH and CDR2 LQKENI come from the germline V gene. Trimming removed 1 base from V and 4 bases from J, with 5 bases in between. The CDR3 runs to 13 residues.

This clone was seen repeatedly, ten times or more. The chain combines TRBV11-3 with TRBJ1-2; D is perhaps TRBD1 (5 bases). The CDR3 contains 15 residues. V shed 1 base and J shed 8 bases, with 17 bases lying between them. Germline V gene data show CDR1 as SGHNT and CDR2 as YENEEA. CDR3 in amino acids: CASSLGQLRTRGYTF. The CDR3, as DNA: TGTGCCAGCAGCTTAGGACAGTTAAGAACTAGAGGCTACACCTTC.

This clone is medium-sized (0.01 to 0.1%). The V gene is TRBV19, the J gene TRBJ2-2; 12 bases fit TRBD2. The germline gives CDR1 LNHDA, CDR2 SQIVND (reference sequence). V dropped 5 bases and J dropped 3; count of bases not matched to a gene: 1. The CDR3 is made up of 15 amino acids. CDR3 DNA sequence: TGTGCCAGTAGTCCTAGCGGGAGGGACACCGGGGAGCTGTTTTTT. It yields the protein CASSPSGRDTGELFF.

This clone turned up a few times. V is TRBV6-8 and J is TRBJ1-4; TRBD1 might be the D (6 bases). The CDR3 has 13 amino acids. V lost 7 bases, J lost 5 bases, and 11 bases lay in between. Germline loops: CDR1 MNHGY, CDR2 SAAAGT. The CDR3: CASIRGLNEKLFF. The CDR3 DNA follows: TGTGCCAGCATTCGGGGGCTAAATGAAAAACTGTTTTTT.

The chain carries TRBV14 and TRBJ1-2; the D is unclear. Looked up from germline, CDR1 is SGHDN and CDR2 is FVKESK. Deletions cut 0 bases from V and 3 bases from J, with 8 bases between. This CDR3 is built from 14 residues. CDR3 sequence: CASSQDALDYGYTF. DNA for the CDR3: TGTGCCAGCAGCCAAGACGCCTTAGACTATGGCTACACCTTC.

The chain recombines TRBV19 with TRBJ1-1; D unclear. Germline CDR1 and CDR2: LNHDA and SQIVND (reference sequence). V was trimmed by 5 bases and J by 5 bases, leaving 12 bases between them. The CDR3 is 13 amino acids. In DNA, the CDR3 is TGTGCCAGTAGTTCTCGTTCATGGACTGAAGCTTTCTTT. Its translation: CASSSRSWTEAFF.

The gene calls are TRBV10-2 and TRBJ2-1; D may be TRBD2 (6 bases). The germline CDR1 and CDR2 sequences are WSHSY and SAAADI. The V end lost 8 bases, the J end lost 7 bases, and 12 bases lay between the germline ends. This CDR3 is built from 12 residues. This CDR3 is CASGLARNEQFF. In DNA form, the CDR3 reads TGCGCCAGCGGTCTAGCGAGGAATGAGCAGTTCTTC.

The rearrangement links TRBV5-1 to TRBJ2-1, with TRBD1 identical over 10 bases. The CDR3 is 16 residues long. In germline, CDR1 is SGHRS, CDR2 YFSETQ. Trimming at V came to 4 bases and at J to 2 bases, leaving 6 bases not matched to a gene. This CDR3 reads CASSSDGQGAYNEQFF. For the CDR3, the DNA is TGCGCCAGCAGCAGCGATGGACAGGGGGCCTACAATGAGCAGTTCTTC.

The rearrangement joins TRBV5-1 to TRBJ1-2, with 9 bases matching TRBD1. The germline V gene encodes CDR1 SGHRS and CDR2 YFSETQ. The CDR3 sequence is 14 residues long. Trimming cost V 4 bases and J 4 bases; bases outside gene matches: 5. The CDR3 nucleotides read TGCGCCAGCAGCCCGGGACAGGGAGCCTATGGCTACACCTTC. It translates to CASSPGQGAYGYTF.